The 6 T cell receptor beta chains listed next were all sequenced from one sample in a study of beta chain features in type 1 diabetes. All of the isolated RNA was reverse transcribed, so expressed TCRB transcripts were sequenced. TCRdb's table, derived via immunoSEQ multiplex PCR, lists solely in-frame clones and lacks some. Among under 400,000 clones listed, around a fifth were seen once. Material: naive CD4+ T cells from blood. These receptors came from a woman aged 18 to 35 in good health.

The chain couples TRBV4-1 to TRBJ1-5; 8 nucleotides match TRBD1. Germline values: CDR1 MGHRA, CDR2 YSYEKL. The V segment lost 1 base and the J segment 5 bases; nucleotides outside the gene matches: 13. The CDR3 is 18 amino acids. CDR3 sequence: CASSQGGGGDRLHQPQHF. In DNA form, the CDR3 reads TGCGCCAGCAGCCAAGGCGGAGGTGGGGACAGGCTCCATCAGCCCCAGCATTTT.

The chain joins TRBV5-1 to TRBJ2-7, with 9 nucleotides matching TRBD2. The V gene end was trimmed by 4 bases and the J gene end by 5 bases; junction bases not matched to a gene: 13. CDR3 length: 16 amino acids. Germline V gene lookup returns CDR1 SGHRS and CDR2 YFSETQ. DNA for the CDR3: TGCGCCAGCAGCCCCCTTCGGGGCGGGGGGGCCGACGAGCAGTACTTC. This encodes CASSPLRGGGADEQYF.

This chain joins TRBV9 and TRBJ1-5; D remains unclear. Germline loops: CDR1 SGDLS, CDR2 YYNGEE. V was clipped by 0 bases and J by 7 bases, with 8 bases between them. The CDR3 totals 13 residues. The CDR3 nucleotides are TGTGCCAGCAGCGTAGGAGGCGGACAGCCCCAGCATTTT. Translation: CASSVGGGQPQHF.

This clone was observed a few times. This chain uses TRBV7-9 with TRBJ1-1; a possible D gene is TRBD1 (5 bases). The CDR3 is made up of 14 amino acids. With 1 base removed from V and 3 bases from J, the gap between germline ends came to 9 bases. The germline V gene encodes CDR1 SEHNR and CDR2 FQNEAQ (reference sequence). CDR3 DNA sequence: TGTGCCAGCAGCTTAGGGGGCGGTGACACTGAAGCTTTCTTT. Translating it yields CASSLGGGDTEAFF.

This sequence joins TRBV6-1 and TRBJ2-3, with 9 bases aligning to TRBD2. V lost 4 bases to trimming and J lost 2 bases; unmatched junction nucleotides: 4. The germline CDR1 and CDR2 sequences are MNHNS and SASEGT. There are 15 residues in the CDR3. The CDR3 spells CASSASGIYTDTQYF. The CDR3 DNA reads TGTGCCAGCAGTGCTAGCGGGATCTACACAGATACGCAGTATTTT.

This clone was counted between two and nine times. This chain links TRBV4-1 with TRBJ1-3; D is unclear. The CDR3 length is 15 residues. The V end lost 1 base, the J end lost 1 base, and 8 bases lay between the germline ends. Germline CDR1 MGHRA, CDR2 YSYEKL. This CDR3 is CASSQVGGSGNTIYF. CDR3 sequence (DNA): TGCGCCAGCAGCCAAGTAGGAGGGTCTGGAAACACCATATATTTT.